A single T cell receptor beta chain is shown here with its context. The sample comes from a study of blood T cell repertoires in COVID-19. Study information: Sources were T cells, B-cell-depleted T cells, or PBMCs; the material itself was cDNA or gDNA.

Sequenced by immunoSEQ multiplex PCR; TCRdb stores in-frame clones only, minus some. The sample has about 76,000 clones, about nine tenths seen once; the top ten hold roughly 28%. The CDR3 loop spans 17 amino acids. Per the germline V gene, CDR1 is SNHLY and CDR2 is FYNNEI. V shed 4 bases, J shed 4 bases, and the junction held 15 bases outside the gene matches. Sample: peripheral blood. The TCR comes from a woman aged 80 or older with active or convalescent COVID-19. The chain combines TRBV2 with TRBJ1-2; the match to TRBD1 covers 7 bases. CDR3 residues: CASSAETGPPGGYGYTF. The DNA for the CDR3 is TGTGCCAGCAGTGCCGAGACAGGACCCCCAGGGGGCTATGGCTACACCTTC.